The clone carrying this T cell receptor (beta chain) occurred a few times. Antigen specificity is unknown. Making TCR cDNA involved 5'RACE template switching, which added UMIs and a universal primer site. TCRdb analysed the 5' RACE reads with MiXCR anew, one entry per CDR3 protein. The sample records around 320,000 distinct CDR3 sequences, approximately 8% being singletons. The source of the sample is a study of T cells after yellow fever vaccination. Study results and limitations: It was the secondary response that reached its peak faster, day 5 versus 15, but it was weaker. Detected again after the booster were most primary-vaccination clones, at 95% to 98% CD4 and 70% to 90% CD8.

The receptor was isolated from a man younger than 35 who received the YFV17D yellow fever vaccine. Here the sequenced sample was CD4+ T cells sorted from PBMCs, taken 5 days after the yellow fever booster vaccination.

CDR3 region: CASSKMVTNLETQYF. The CDR3 DNA sequence: TGTGCCAGCAGCAAGATGGTAACGAACCTAGAGACCCAGTACTTC. This rearrangement joins TRBV7-2 to TRBJ2-5; D is ambiguous. The CDR3 has 15 residues. Trimming took 5 bases from V and 4 from J, leaving 17 bases between them. Germline V gives CDR1 SGHTA, CDR2 FQGNSA. The complete variable domain, with remaining parts taken from reference TRBV7-2 and TRBJ2-5, reads GAGVSQSPSNKVTEKGKDVELRCDPISGHTALYWYRQSLGQGLEFLIYFQGNSAPDKSGLPSDRFSAERTGGSVSTLTIQRTQQEDSAVYLCASSKMVTNLETQYFGPGTRLLVL.